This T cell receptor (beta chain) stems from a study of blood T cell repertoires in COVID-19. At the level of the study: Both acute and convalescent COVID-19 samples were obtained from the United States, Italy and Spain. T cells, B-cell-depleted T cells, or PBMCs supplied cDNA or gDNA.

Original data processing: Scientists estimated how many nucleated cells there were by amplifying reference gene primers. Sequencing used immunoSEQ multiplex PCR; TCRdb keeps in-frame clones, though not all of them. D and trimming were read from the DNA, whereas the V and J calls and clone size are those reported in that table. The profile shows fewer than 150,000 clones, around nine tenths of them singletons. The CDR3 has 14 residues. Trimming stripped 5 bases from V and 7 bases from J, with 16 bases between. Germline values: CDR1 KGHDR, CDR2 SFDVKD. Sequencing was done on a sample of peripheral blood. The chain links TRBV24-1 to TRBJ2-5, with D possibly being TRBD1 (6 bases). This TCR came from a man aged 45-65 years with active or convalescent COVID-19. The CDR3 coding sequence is TGTGCCACCAGTGCTGGGGGCGCAACGGGGACCCAGTACTTC. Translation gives CATSAGGATGTQYF.